This T cell receptor (beta chain) is drawn from a study of T cell clonality in common variable immunodeficiency. This clone was detected ten times or more. The read stops 3 residues short of the end of the CDR3; the missing end is completed from the germline J gene. V trimming: 6 bases; J trimming: 5 bases; junction bases outside the gene matches: 10. This CDR3 comprises 14 residues. Germline V gene lookup returns CDR1 SGHRS and CDR2 YFSETQ. TCRdb's table, derived via immunoSEQ multiplex PCR, lists solely in-frame clones and lacks some. The sample holds under 45,000 clones, and no clone turns up only once.

This TCR was sampled from a person aged 18 to 70 in good health. Sequencing was performed on peripheral blood mononuclear cells. The chain carries TRBV5-1 and TRBJ2-5, with 7 bases fitting TRBD1. CDR3 DNA (partial): TGCGCCAGCACCGTGGGGACAGCAATTGAGACC. Protein: CASTVGTAIET. The CDR3, in full, reads CASTVGTAIETQYF.